This T cell receptor beta chain was retrieved from a study of control samples from healthy donors and cancer patients. Only in-frame clones appear in the TCRdb table, and some are missing; sequencing was by immunoSEQ multiplex PCR. The sample contains roughly 120,000 clones, 75% to 90% of which appear only once. After removal of 4 bases from V and 5 bases from J, the junction contained 8 bases not matched to a gene. The CDR3 is 16 residues long. CDR1 and CDR2 from the germline V gene are MRHNA and SNTAGT. This sequence originates from a woman between 50 and 59 years old with colorectal cancer. The V gene is TRBV6-4, the J gene TRBJ2-2; 9 bases fit TRBD2. The specimen was PBMCs. CDR3 nucleotides: TGTGCCAGCAGTGCAGTAGCGGGAGTGGAAACCGGGGAGCTGTTTTTT. It yields the protein CASSAVAGVETGELFF.